This TCR beta chain was profiled in a study of T cells of healthy individuals. Germline V CDR1 and CDR2: KGHDR, SFDVKD. V lost 4 bases, J lost 9 bases, and 13 bases stayed unmatched. This CDR3 contains 16 residues. Each CDR3 protein gets one entry after TCRdb re-called the 5' RACE reads with MiXCR. The profile shows about 41,000 distinct CDR3 sequences, about 4.2% of them singletons. This clonotype occurred a few times. The chain combines TRBV24-1 with TRBJ2-1, with 8 positions matching TRBD2. The TCR comes from a human donor in good health. CDR3 in amino acids: CATSDPPGGGLAEQFF. The CDR3 coding sequence is TGTGCCACCAGTGACCCTCCCGGCGGGGGGCTCGCTGAGCAGTTCTTC.